This T cell receptor beta chain was observed in a study of T cell clones after liver transplantation (dated by TCRdb to the late 2010s). About the investigation overall: Samples were obtained from ITN030ST, a randomized trial in which withdrawal of immunosuppression was attempted within 2 years of liver transplantation. Donor-reactive T cell clones were identified by TCRbeta sequencing after a pre-transplant mixed lymphocyte reaction and then tracked in post-transplant blood. Third party-reactive TCRbeta sequences were also identified from pre-transplant MLRs to serve as an antigen-independent comparator for donor-reactive sequences. Three of the eight recipients were HCV-positive; the others were transplanted for non-autoimmune, non-viral indications. Subjects received no induction therapy and standard immunosuppression until randomization at 12-24 months post-transplant. To count as tolerant, a recipient had to stay completely off immunosuppression for at least one year without liver enzymes climbing beyond twice the upper limit of normal. Blood samples were collected pre-transplant, pre-randomization before withdrawal, and post-randomization after either full withdrawal or failed withdrawal. The study cohort included 8 liver transplant recipients, of whom 3 were classified as tolerant and 5 as non-tolerant. Here is what the overall study found, with its caveats: Since no allograft tissue specimens were available, donor-reactive T cells may have migrated into the graft instead of being deleted. Donor-reactive sequences declined more than third party-reactive ones, suggesting partial antigen-specific deletion unrelated to withdrawal success. When repertoire turnover was accounted for, significantly reduced detection of donor-reactive sequences was found in 7 of 8 subjects for CD4 and in 8 of 8 subjects for CD8. In a couple of subjects, low numbers of available donor cells limited the measurable donor-reactive repertoire. Circulating donor-reactive CD4 TCRbeta sequences fell significantly post-transplant in most of the 8 subjects, irrespective of tolerance or HCV status. The conclusions were considered preliminary, being limited by small, heterogeneous patient numbers and non-standardized post-transplant time points.

A word on this clone: No antigen is known for it. Per-base quality was not reported, and no clone a single base away is much larger than it.

The CDR3 holds 13 amino acids from the cysteine to the phenylalanine. Just the 39-base CDR3 DNA is kept, in frame starting at base 1. Trimming at the junction amounts to 6 bases on V and 7 bases on J, and the germline ends lie 16 bases apart. Taken from the germline V gene, the CDR1 and CDR2 loops are ENHRY and SYGVKD. Unstimulated PBMCs, after thawing, were stained for CD3, CD4 and CD8 and then FACS-sorted into CD3+CD4+ and CD3+CD8+ populations. Randomization to immunosuppression withdrawal applied to every one of the 8 studied subjects. The Qiagen DNeasy Blood and Tissue Kit was used for isolation of genomic DNA. High-throughput TCRbeta CDR3 sequencing of frozen genomic DNA was performed by immunoSEQ, including PCR amplification, mapping, bias correction and internal controls. From the authors' description of their analysis: Only productive rearrangements were retained, and each unique TCRbeta sequence was defined by its CDR3 nucleotide sequence together with its V and J gene. For a sequence to be called donor-reactive, it needed a frequency of at least 0.01% and at least 5-fold expansion in CFSE-low cells compared with unstimulated pre-transplant cells. To ensure at least 90% detection power, minimum frequency thresholds were set for each subject based on that subject's lowest-template unstimulated sample. Jensen-Shannon divergence between the top 1000 TCRbeta sequences after and before transplant was used to measure repertoire turnover. Two-sided Fisher's exact tests were used to test for changes in how often donor-reactive sequences were detected. In its TCRdb copy, this immuneACCESS table keeps in-frame sequences only and misses some clones. Where compared with another copy, unresolved V genes explain less than half of these, and the others have no known cause. V and J calls and clone size are copied from that table; D and trimming were computed from the DNA. This sample lists fewer than 50,000 clones; about 86% were detected once. The top ten clonotypes cover almost 2.5% of the sample.

The origin of this receptor is a human patient who received a liver transplant. A transplant means some T cells may be of graft donor rather than patient origin. The source material was CD4+ T cells from blood, sampled 24 months after liver transplant. This sequence uses TRBV10-3 and TRBJ2-7; the D gene is possibly TRBD1 or TRBD2, each agreeing over 6 bases. The CDR3 reads CAISGGKDREQYF. The DNA sequence is as follows: TGTGCCATCAGCGGGGGCAAGGATCGGGAGCAGTACTTC.